These 32 T cell receptor beta chains were sequenced from one sample in a study of early T cells in non-severe SARS-CoV-2 infection. TCRdb ran MiXCR on the 5' RACE reads and lists one entry per CDR3 protein. The data hold 55,000 to 70,000 distinct CDR3 sequences, with roughly 10% observed a single time. Material for sequencing was whole blood. All receptors come from an adult who was a healthcare worker with PCR-confirmed SARS-CoV-2 infection or an uninfected control (not recorded which).

This clonotype was detected only a few times. The rearrangement links TRBV6-2 or TRBV6-3 to TRBJ2-4; no reliable D call. Trimming took off 0 bases at V and 6 bases at J, with 18 bases between the two ends. Germline-derived CDR1 and CDR2 are MNHEY and SVGEGT. This CDR3 contains 17 residues. The CDR3 DNA reads as TGTGCCAGCAGTTACTCGCGTAGGATTGGGTTGGGAAACATTCAGTACTTC. This encodes CASSYSRRIGLGNIQYF.

In this sample, this clonotype turned up many times. The germline gene is not matched at one end of the junction; a read error may be the cause. The chain carries TRBV7-6 and TRBJ2-7; TRBD2 agrees at 12 bases. Looked up from germline, CDR1 is SGHVS and CDR2 is FNYEAQ. This CDR3 region has 14 residues. CDR3 sequence (DNA): TGTGCCAGCAGCCTAGCGGGAGGGCCCGGCGAGCAGTACTTC. Its protein is CASSLAGGPGEQYF.

The rearrangement uses TRBV27 and TRBJ1-5; TRBD1 matches at 8 bases. The trim removed 9 bases at V and 7 bases at J, leaving 11 bases unmatched. The CDR3 consists of 14 residues. The V gene's germline CDR1 is MNHEY and CDR2 SMNVEV (reference sequence). The CDR3 loop is CASRQGRVGQPQHF. The CDR3 DNA follows: TGTGCCAGTAGACAGGGGCGCGTGGGGCAGCCCCAGCATTTT.

The rearrangement links TRBV28 to TRBJ2-7, with D perhaps TRBD1 (6 bases). V dropped 3 bases and J dropped 2 bases, with 14 bases sitting between them. There are 15 residues in the CDR3. Per germline, CDR1 MDHEN and CDR2 SYDVKM. CDR3 in DNA: TGTGCCAGCAGTTTTCGGTCAGGACAGACCTACGAGCAGTACTTC. It is translated as CASSFRSGQTYEQYF.

This sequence joins TRBV28 and TRBJ1-5, with 12 bases lining up with TRBD1. The V segment lost 3 bases and the J segment 8 bases; nucleotides outside the gene matches: 8. Germline assignment: CDR1 MDHEN and CDR2 SYDVKM. The CDR3 sequence is 16 residues long. The CDR3 is CASSLRDRGLGEPQHF. The CDR3 bases are TGTGCCAGCAGTTTGCGGGACAGGGGGCTGGGAGAGCCCCAGCATTTT. The whole variable domain, filled in from reference TRBV28 and TRBJ1-5, reads DVKVTQSSRYLVKRTGEKVFLECVQDMDHENMFWYRQDPGLGLRLIYFSYDVKMKEKGDIPEGYSVSREKKERFSLILESASTNQTSMYLCASSLRDRGLGEPQHFGDGTRLSIL.

The V call is TRBV2, the J call TRBJ2-7, with D tentatively TRBD2 (6 bases). V was trimmed by 6 bases and J by 1 base, leaving 10 bases between them. Germline assignment: CDR1 SNHLY and CDR2 FYNNEI. CDR3 length: 13 amino acids. CDR3 in DNA: TGTGCCAGCAGGCGGGACTGGTCCTACGAGCAGTACTTC. Encoded protein: CASRRDWSYEQYF. The variable domain in full, with the rest retrieved from reference TRBV2 and TRBJ2-7, is EPEVTQTPSHQVTQMGQEVILRCVPISNHLYFYWYRQILGQKVEFLVSFYNNEISEKSEIFDDQFSVERPDGSNFTLKIRSTKLEDSAMYFCASRRDWSYEQYFGPGTRLTVT.

This clonotype was seen more than once but under ten times. The chain couples TRBV5-1 to TRBJ2-5; 7 nucleotides line up with TRBD2. The CDR3 totals 15 residues. Germline CDR1 is SGHRS and CDR2 is YFSETQ. V shed 7 bases, J shed 1 base, and the junction held 10 bases outside the gene matches. CDR3 region: CASSPHPSGQETQYF. The CDR3, as DNA: TGCGCCAGCTCCCCCCATCCTAGCGGCCAAGAGACCCAGTACTTC.

This clonotype was detected ten times or more. This sequence joins TRBV7-2 and TRBJ2-7; D is possibly TRBD1 (6 bases). Germline CDR1 SGHTA, CDR2 FQGNSA. Trimming stripped 5 bases from V and 2 bases from J, with 13 bases between. This CDR3 has 14 residues. Written as DNA, the CDR3 is TGTGCCAGCAGCAGACAGGATTTTGCCTACGAGCAGTACTTC. Its protein is CASSRQDFAYEQYF.

The chain recombines TRBV16 with TRBJ2-7; D uncertain. Looked up from germline, CDR1 is KGHSY and CDR2 is FQNENV. The CDR3 totals 12 residues. Trimming shortened V by 4 bases and J by 6 bases, and 10 bases separated the two germline ends. CDR3: CASSPDTFEQYF. CDR3 sequence (DNA): TGTGCCAGCAGCCCCGACACTTTCGAGCAGTACTTC. The whole variable domain, remainder taken from reference TRBV16 and TRBJ2-7, is GEEVAQTPKHLVRGEGQKAKLYCAPIKGHSYVFWYQQVLKNEFKFLISFQNENVFDETGMPKERFSAKCLPNSPCSLEIQATKLEDSAVYFCASSPDTFEQYFGPGTRLTVT.

The genes are TRBV29-1 and TRBJ2-3; D may be TRBD1 or TRBD2 (5 bases each). The germline CDR1 and CDR2 sequences are SQVTM and ANQGSEA. V was trimmed by 4 bases and J by 2 bases, leaving 13 bases between them. CDR3 length: 14 amino acids. DNA of the CDR3: TGCAGCGTTGTACGCCGGGGCAACACAGATACGCAGTATTTT. Its translation is CSVVRRGNTDTQYF.

This clonotype was seen at least ten times. CDR3 region: CASSTLAPSSYNEQFF. Here the CDR3 DNA reads TGTGCCAGTAGTACGTTAGCGCCTAGCTCCTACAATGAGCAGTTCTTC. V gene TRBV19 combines with J gene TRBJ2-1, with TRBD2 as a possible D gene (5 bases). The CDR3 sequence is 16 residues long. Germline CDR1 reads LNHDA; CDR2 reads SQIVND (reference sequence). V lost 4 bases and J lost 0, with 13 bases in between.

This clonotype appeared many times. The V and J genes are TRBV14 and TRBJ2-3, with D unresolved. The CDR3 spans 12 residues. The germline V gene has CDR1 SGHDN and CDR2 FVKESK. Trimming removed 4 bases from V and 5 bases from J, with 7 bases in between. The CDR3 reads CASSRTRDTQYF. For the CDR3, the DNA is TGTGCCAGCAGCCGAACACGAGATACGCAGTATTTT.

This clonotype has at least ten counts. The chain links TRBV10-3 to TRBJ2-3; D is perhaps TRBD2 (6 bases). V lost 4 bases, J lost 2 bases, and 10 bases lay in between. The CDR3 loop spans 14 amino acids. Per germline, CDR1 ENHRY and CDR2 SYGVKD. CDR3: CAISGAGTTDTQYF. CDR3 in DNA: TGTGCCATCAGTGGTGCGGGGACCACAGATACGCAGTATTTT.

This clonotype was seen ten or more times. This rearrangement joins TRBV6-2 or TRBV6-3 to TRBJ2-6; D not resolved. V was shortened by 8 bases and J by 0 bases, with 11 bases between the two germline ends. Germline assignment: CDR1 MNHEY and CDR2 SVGEGT. The CDR3 covers 15 residues. CDR3 in amino acids: CASGFGDSGANVLTF. DNA of the CDR3: TGTGCCAGCGGTTTTGGGGACTCTGGGGCCAACGTCCTGACTTTC.

The sample holds a few counts of this clonotype. The rearrangement uses TRBV18 and TRBJ1-1; weak D call: TRBD1 (6 bases). The germline gives CDR1 KGHSH, CDR2 LQKENI. V was clipped by 6 bases and J by 4 bases, with 15 bases between them. This CDR3 spans 14 amino acids. This CDR3 reads CASSPKDRSTEAFF. DNA of the CDR3: TGTGCCAGCTCGCCCAAGGACAGAAGCACTGAAGCTTTCTTT.

This clonotype was counted many times. The chain recombines TRBV7-3 with TRBJ2-7, with 12 nucleotides matching TRBD2. CDR3 length equals 17 residues. Germline-derived CDR1 and CDR2 are SGHTA and FQGTGA. J lost 3 bases, V lost 5 bases, and 11 bases had no gene match. Here the CDR3 reads CASSHKAGTSGFYEQYF. Written as DNA, the CDR3 is TGTGCCAGCAGCCACAAAGCCGGGACTAGCGGGTTCTACGAGCAGTACTTC.

The genes are TRBV9 and TRBJ1-4; 11 bases agree with TRBD1. The junction had 9 bases not matched to a gene; V was cut back by 7 bases and J by 7 bases. The CDR3 is 15 residues long. Germline-derived CDR1 and CDR2 are SGDLS and YYNGEE. The CDR3 region is CASGTRDRGFEKLFF. CDR3 bases: TGTGCCAGCGGGACCCGGGACAGGGGGTTTGAAAAACTGTTTTTT.

J is TRBJ1-6 and V is TRBV7-9; no definite D call. CDR1 is SEHNR, CDR2 FQNEAQ, per germline (reference sequence). V was pared by 7 bases and J by 8 bases, with 15 bases between. The CDR3 covers 14 residues. The CDR3 reads CASTLGLRDSPLHF. The CDR3 coding sequence is TGTGCCAGCACCCTGGGCTTAAGGGATTCACCCCTCCACTTT.

This clonotype turned up a few times. The chain links TRBV27 to TRBJ1-2; tentative D call: TRBD1 (5 bases). The CDR3 runs to 13 residues. CDR1 is MNHEY, CDR2 SMNVEV, per germline (reference sequence). The V end was cut by 3 bases, the J end by 5 bases, with 10 bases between. In nucleotides, the CDR3 is TGTGCCAGCAGTTTCCGACAGTCTTATGGCTACACCTTC. Its protein is CASSFRQSYGYTF.

This clonotype was counted only a few times. The chain has TRBV18 and TRBJ1-3; D might be TRBD1 (6 bases). The CDR3 covers 15 residues. The germline V and J ends were trimmed by 0 bases and 4 bases, with 10 bases remaining between them. In germline, CDR1 is KGHSH, CDR2 LQKENI. The CDR3 protein is CASSPPGGSGNTIYF. DNA for the CDR3: TGTGCCAGCTCACCACCCGGGGGCTCCGGAAACACCATATATTTT. Full variable domain (remainder filled in from reference TRBV18 and TRBJ1-3): NAGVMQNPRHLVRRRGQEARLRCSPMKGHSHVYWYRQLPEEGLKFMVYLQKENIIDESGMPKERFSAEFPKEGPSILRIQQVVRGDSAAYFCASSPPGGSGNTIYFGEGSWLTVV.

The chain employs TRBV28 and TRBJ2-7; 10 bases fit TRBD2. The V gene's germline CDR1 is MDHEN and CDR2 SYDVKM. Trimming cost V 9 bases and J 3 bases; bases outside gene matches: 5. CDR3 length: 13 amino acids. CDR3 amino acids: CASASSGSYEQYF. CDR3 bases: TGTGCCAGTGCCTCTAGCGGGAGCTACGAGCAGTACTTC. The full variable domain, with the rest looked up from reference TRBV28 and TRBJ2-7, is DVKVTQSSRYLVKRTGEKVFLECVQDMDHENMFWYRQDPGLGLRLIYFSYDVKMKEKGDIPEGYSVSREKKERFSLILESASTNQTSMYLCASASSGSYEQYFGPGTRLTVT.

The chain couples TRBV20-1 to TRBJ1-1; weak D call: TRBD1 (6 bases). V was clipped by 5 bases and J by 5 bases, with 12 bases between them. This CDR3 region has 12 residues. CDR1 and CDR2 (germline): DFQATT, SNEGSKA (reference sequence). DNA for the CDR3: TGCAGTGCTGGGGGGCAGGGAACTGAAGCTTTCTTT. Amino acids: CSAGGQGTEAFF.

The rearrangement links TRBV27 to TRBJ2-7, with D perhaps matching TRBD1 (5 bases). Trimming removed 3 bases at V and 0 bases at J, with 15 bases between. Germline V lookup: CDR1 MNHEY, CDR2 SMNVEV (reference sequence). This CDR3 has 16 residues. In DNA, the CDR3 is TGTGCCAGCAGTTTGTCCAGGGTTCCACTCTCCTACGAGCAGTACTTC. This translates into CASSLSRVPLSYEQYF.

The genes are TRBV6-6 and TRBJ1-5; D is unclear. Trimming shortened V by 7 bases and J by 4 bases, and 17 bases separated the two germline ends. This CDR3 comprises 15 residues. Per germline, CDR1 MNHNY and CDR2 SVGAGI (reference sequence). CDR3: CASIPPGSGNQPQHF. CDR3 nucleotides: TGTGCCAGCATTCCCCCAGGATCCGGAAATCAGCCCCAGCATTTT.

This clonotype came up many times. The gene calls are TRBV15 and TRBJ1-4; 7 bases are a match to TRBD1. The CDR3 covers 14 residues. Germline CDR1 is LNHNV and CDR2 is YYDKDF (reference sequence). V dropped 2 bases and J dropped 8; count of bases not matched to a gene: 5. Here the CDR3 reads CATSRPTGNEKLFF. CDR3 nucleotides: TGTGCCACCAGCAGACCGACAGGGAACGAAAAACTGTTTTTT.

This clonotype was found many times. V and J are TRBV4-1 and TRBJ2-7; a weak D match, TRBD2 (6 bases). Per the germline V gene, CDR1 is MGHRA and CDR2 is YSYEKL. Trimming cost V 1 base and J 3 bases, with 16 bases left between them. The CDR3 covers 16 residues. CDR3 DNA sequence: TGCGCCAGCAGCCAAGGCGTGGCTAGCGACTTCTACGAGCAGTACTTC. Translation gives CASSQGVASDFYEQYF.

This clonotype appeared a few times. The chain uses TRBV29-1 and TRBJ2-5, with D maybe TRBD1 (5 bases). CDR1 is SQVTM and CDR2 is ANQGSEA in the germline V gene. The V end lost 4 bases, the J end lost 4 bases, and 7 bases lay between the germline ends. This CDR3 has 11 residues. The CDR3 loop is CSVGQGETQYF. The CDR3 DNA is TGCAGCGTTGGCCAGGGAGAGACCCAGTACTTC. Based on the CDR3 plus reference TRBV29-1 and TRBJ2-5, the full variable domain is SAVISQKPSRDICQRGTSLTIQCQVDSQVTMMFWYRQQPGQSLTLIATANQGSEATYESGFVIDKFPISRPNLTFSTLTVSNMSPEDSSIYLCSVGQGETQYFGPGTRLLVL.

The chain employs TRBV7-2 and TRBJ2-7; TRBD1 matches at 9 bases. The CDR3 totals 15 residues. Germline V gene sequence: CDR1 SGHTA, CDR2 FQGNSA. Losses at the gene ends were 5 bases for V and 3 bases for J; bases not matched to a gene: 8. The CDR3 reads CASSLTGTGHYEQYF. As DNA, the CDR3 is TGTGCCAGCAGCCTAACCGGGACAGGGCACTACGAGCAGTACTTC.

This clonotype came up a few times. The chain employs TRBV4-1 and TRBJ1-6, with D unresolved. Per the germline V gene, CDR1 is MGHRA and CDR2 is YSYEKL. V was shortened by 0 bases and J by 7 bases, with 7 bases between the two germline ends. This CDR3 is 14 amino acids long. The chain's CDR3 is CASSQDRANSPLHF. The CDR3 coding sequence is TGCGCCAGCAGCCAAGATCGGGCGAATTCACCCCTCCACTTT.

This clonotype was observed at least ten times. V gene TRBV5-6 combines with J gene TRBJ2-5; D unclear. There are 16 residues in the CDR3. Germline values: CDR1 SGHDT, CDR2 YYEEEE. Trimming left V 1 base short and J 2 bases short, with 15 bases between. CDR3 protein: CASSLQVILGQETQYF. The CDR3 region has the DNA TGTGCCAGCAGCTTGCAAGTCATTCTTGGGCAAGAGACCCAGTACTTC.

This clonotype came up many times. The CDR3 spells CASSLAGAPHEQYF. Written as DNA, the CDR3 is TGTGCCAGCAGCTTAGCCGGGGCCCCTCACGAGCAGTACTTC. The chain uses TRBV11-2 and TRBJ2-7; D is perhaps TRBD1 or TRBD2 (5 bases each). CDR1 SGHAT and CDR2 FQNNGV come from the germline V gene. The CDR3 totals 14 residues. V was cut by 1 base and J by 5 bases, with 12 bases left in between. Combining the CDR3 with reference TRBV11-2 and TRBJ2-7 gives the whole variable domain EAGVAQSPRYKIIEKRQSVAFWCNPISGHATLYWYQQILGQGPKLLIQFQNNGVVDDSQLPKDRFSAERLKGVDSTLKIQPAKLEDSAVYLCASSLAGAPHEQYFGPGTRLTVT.

This clonotype was counted ten times or more. This chain joins TRBV27 and TRBJ2-7, with D maybe TRBD2 (5 bases). Trimming removed 3 bases from V and 3 bases from J, with 15 bases in between. The germline CDR1 and CDR2 sequences are MNHEY and SMNVEV (reference sequence). CDR3 length: 15 amino acids. CDR3 amino acids: CASSFIATGFYEQYF. DNA for the CDR3: TGTGCCAGCAGTTTCATAGCGACGGGTTTCTACGAGCAGTACTTC.